The rows below give T cell receptor beta chains drawn from one sample of a study of OX40 agonist ivuxolimab in advanced cancers. Some clones are missing from TCRdb's copy, which holds only in-frame ones; the method was immunoSEQ multiplex PCR. The sample has about 130,000 clones; 90% to 95% are singletons. The sample was CD4+ or CD8+ T cells sorted from blood, taken in a trial of the OX40 agonist ivuxolimab. Every receptor here comes from an adult with an advanced solid tumor such as melanoma, head and neck, liver or kidney cancer. The CDR3 runs from the conserved cysteine through the conserved F or W. The D gene is left open where the match is weak. Only some rows state a clone size, as once, few, many or a class for expanded clones.

- | TRBJ2-3 | once | TRBV11-2 | CASSLLAVFTDTQYF | TGTGCCAGCAGCTTATTAGCGGTATTCACAGATACGCAGTATTTT
- | TRBJ1-2 | - | TRBV5-1 | CASSLRGAYGYTF | TGCGCCAGCAGCTTGCGGGGTGCCTATGGCTACACCTTC
- | TRBJ1-5 | - | TRBV7-9 | CASSLDGGPSNQPQHF | TGTGCCAGCAGCTTAGACGGGGGACCTAGCAATCAGCCCCAGCATTTT
- | TRBJ2-7 | - | TRBV7-3 | CASSPPGGEQYF | TGTGCCAGCAGTCCGCCAGGTGGAGAGCAGTACTTC
TRBD1 | TRBJ2-7 | - | TRBV6-1 | CASSRTGAYEQYF | TGTGCCAGCAGTAGGACAGGCGCCTACGAGCAGTACTTC
- | TRBJ2-3 | - | TRBV7-2 | CASRLAGHLSTDTQYF | TGTGCCAGCAGACTGGCGGGACACCTAAGCACAGATACGCAGTATTTT
TRBD1 | TRBJ2-7 | - | TRBV7-2 | CASSRDSGPYEQYF | TGTGCCAGCAGCCGGGACAGCGGCCCCTACGAGCAGTACTTC
- | TRBJ2-2 | - | TRBV6-6 | CASRGIANTGELFF | TGTGCCAGCAGAGGGATCGCGAACACCGGGGAGCTGTTTTTT
TRBD2 | TRBJ2-7 | - | TRBV5-1 | CASSSGEGPYEQYF | TGCGCCAGCAGCTCCGGGGAGGGTCCCTACGAGCAGTACTTC
- | TRBJ2-1 | once | TRBV5-1 | CASSGGGGFYNEQFF | TGCGCCAGCAGCGGTGGAGGGGGGTTCTACAATGAGCAGTTCTTC
- | TRBJ1-5 | - | TRBV6-6 | CASSVGGATNQPQHF | TGTGCCAGCAGCGTCGGGGGGGCCACCAATCAGCCCCAGCATTTT
TRBD1 | TRBJ1-1 | - | TRBV27 | CASNSRQGRFTEAFF | TGTGCCAGCAACTCCCGACAGGGGCGTTTCACTGAAGCTTTCTTT
TRBD1 | TRBJ2-4 | - | TRBV19 | CASRPGQTKRGPTKNIQYF | TGTGCCAGTAGGCCGGGACAGACGAAAAGAGGGCCAACTAAAAACATTCAGTACTTC
TRBD1 | TRBJ1-2 | - | TRBV30 | CASTRDRHYGYTF | TGTGCCTCAACCCGGGACAGGCACTATGGCTACACCTTC